These 5 T cell receptor beta chains came from one sample sequenced in a study of cytomegalovirus exposure and HLA in healthy donors. The PCR had 60 Vbeta and 13 Jbeta primers. Clones were sequenced by immunoSEQ multiplex PCR, and TCRdb holds only the in-frame ones, with some missing. The sample lists approximately 200,000 clones, around 81% seen once, with approximately 2% in the top ten. The sequenced sample was PBMCs. These receptors originate from a man aged 25-40 years in good health and CMV-seronegative.

V and J are TRBV10-3 and TRBJ2-1, with 8 bases that match TRBD2. There are 15 residues in the CDR3. Germline loops: CDR1 ENHRY, CDR2 SYGVKD. Trimming at V came to 4 bases and at J to 6 bases, leaving 8 bases not matched to a gene. The CDR3 DNA is TGTGCCATCAGTGGCCGGGACCGGGGGGGCAATGAGCAGTTCTTC. Its translation: CAISGRDRGGNEQFF.

V gene TRBV9 combines with J gene TRBJ1-5; TRBD1 is a possible D gene (6 bases). Germline V gives CDR1 SGDLS, CDR2 YYNGEE. The CDR3 sequence is 15 residues long. Trimming took off 3 bases at V and 0 bases at J, with 10 bases between the two ends. The CDR3 spells CASSAQGNSNQPQHF. In nucleotides, the CDR3 is TGTGCCAGCAGCGCGCAGGGGAATAGCAATCAGCCCCAGCATTTT.

The CDR3 sequence: CASSTRGGRNTGELFF. CDR3 nucleotide sequence: TGTGCCAGCAGTACCCGAGGCGGTAGGAACACCGGGGAGCTGTTTTTT. The gene calls are TRBV6-6 and TRBJ2-2; no firm D call. CDR1 is MNHNY and CDR2 is SVGAGI in the germline V gene (reference sequence). V gave up 5 bases and J gave up 1 base, with 14 bases separating them. This CDR3 spans 16 amino acids.

The chain couples TRBV9 to TRBJ2-1; 7 bases map to TRBD2. This CDR3 is 15 amino acids long. Germline V gene lookup returns CDR1 SGDLS and CDR2 YYNGEE. V lost 2 bases, J lost 3 bases, and 5 bases stayed unmatched. Written as DNA, the CDR3 is TGTGCCAGCAGCGTCTCGGCGGGGGTCTACAATGAGCAGTTCTTC. Its translation is CASSVSAGVYNEQFF.

This clone is a singleton in its sample. This chain links TRBV9 with TRBJ2-7, with 10 positions matching TRBD1. Looked up from germline, CDR1 is SGDLS and CDR2 is YYNGEE. With V trimmed by 4 bases and J by 7 bases, 14 bases remained unmatched. The CDR3 length is 16 residues. The CDR3 loop reads CASSPALRQGAREQYF. The DNA of the CDR3 is TGTGCCAGCAGCCCAGCATTGAGACAGGGGGCTCGGGAGCAGTACTTC.